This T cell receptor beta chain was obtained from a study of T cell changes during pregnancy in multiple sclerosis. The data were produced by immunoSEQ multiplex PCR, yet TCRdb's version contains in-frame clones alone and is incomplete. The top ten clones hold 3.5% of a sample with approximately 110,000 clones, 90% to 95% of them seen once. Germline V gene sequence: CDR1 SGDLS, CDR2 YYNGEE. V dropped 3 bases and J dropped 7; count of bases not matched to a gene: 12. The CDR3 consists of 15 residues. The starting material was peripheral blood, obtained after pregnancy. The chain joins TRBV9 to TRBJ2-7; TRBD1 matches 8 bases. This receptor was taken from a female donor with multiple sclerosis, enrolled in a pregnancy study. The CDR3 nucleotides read TGTGCCAGCAGCGCGTCGACAGGGGCTTTAGGGGAGCAGTACTTC. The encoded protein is CASSASTGALGEQYF.